This is a list of T cell receptor beta chains from one sample in a study of somatic mutations in cytotoxic T cells in rheumatoid arthritis. Measured with immunoSEQ multiplex PCR; TCRdb has only the in-frame clones, and not every one. The repertoire holds over 15,000 clones, 81% seen once, with over 12% in the top ten. Sample: CD8+ T cells sorted from blood. These receptor sequences come from an adult with rheumatoid arthritis. Both conserved end residues are part of each CDR3. The D gene is left open where the match is weak. A clone size is listed for some rows: how often the clone was seen (once, few, many), or a class if it is expanded.

D gene	J gene	V gene	clone size	CDR3 DNA	CDR3 protein
TRBD1	TRBJ2-7	TRBV10-3	NA	TGTGCCATCAGTGCCGGGACAGGGCTGGACGAGCAGTACTTC	CAISAGTGLDEQYF
NA	TRBJ2-7	TRBV4-2	NA	TGTGCCAGCAGCCAATTTGGTGACTACGAGCAGTACTTC	CASSQFGDYEQYF
TRBD2	TRBJ2-5	TRBV4-1	NA	TGCGCCAGCAGCCCCTGGGAGGGGCCAGAGACCCAGTACTTC	CASSPWEGPETQYF
NA	TRBJ1-2	TRBV30	NA	TGTGCCTGGAGTGGTGGGGGAGGCTATGGCTACACCTTC	CAWSGGGGYGYTF
TRBD2	TRBJ2-1	TRBV6-4	NA	TGTGCCAGCAGTGACTCTAGCGGGGGGGCCAATGAGCAGTTCTTC	CASSDSSGGANEQFF
TRBD1	TRBJ2-7	TRBV7-7	NA	TGTGCTAGCAGCCAAAACAGGGGCCCTACCTACGAGCAGTACTTC	CASSQNRGPTYEQYF
TRBD1	TRBJ2-7	TRBV29-1	NA	TGCAGCGGGGGGACAGGGGAGAATGAGCAGTACTTC	CSGGTGENEQYF
NA	TRBJ1-1	TRBV7-3	NA	TGTGCCAGCAGCTTAGACGGCACGGAGAACACTGAAGCTTTCTTT	CASSLDGTENTEAFF
NA	TRBJ1-1	TRBV2	NA	TGTGCCAGCACCCTATGGGAGGGAATGAACACTGAAGCTTTCTTT	CASTLWEGMNTEAFF
NA	TRBJ2-7	TRBV7-2	NA	TGTGCCAGCATCGGGCAGGGTGCGTACGAGCAGTACTTC	CASIGQGAYEQYF
NA	TRBJ2-1	TRBV7-9	NA	TGTGCCAGCAGCTTAAATTTATATGAGCAGTTCTTC	CASSLNLYEQFF
NA	TRBJ2-5	TRBV11-2	NA	TGTGCCAGCAGCCCAGCAGGTGGCGTACGGGAGACCCAGTACTTC	CASSPAGGVRETQYF
NA	TRBJ2-7	TRBV5-5	NA	TGTGCCAGCAGCTTAAGGCAAAACCCTTACGAGCAGTACTTC	CASSLRQNPYEQYF
NA	TRBJ2-1	TRBV19	NA	TGTGCCAGTAGTCTGACAGGAAAGTCCTACAATGAGCAGTTCTTC	CASSLTGKSYNEQFF
NA	TRBJ1-1	TRBV7-3	NA	TGTGCCAGCAGCTTAAAGGGGGGGATCGATGAAGCTTTCTTT	CASSLKGGIDEAFF
TRBD1	TRBJ2-7	TRBV5-6	NA	TGTGCCAGCAGCCACGGGACAGGATCCTACGAGCAGTACTTC	CASSHGTGSYEQYF
NA	TRBJ2-7	TRBV7-6	few	TGTGCCAGCAGCTTATTTGCAACCTACGAGCAGTACTTC	CASSLFATYEQYF
NA	TRBJ2-3	TRBV14	NA	TGTGCCAGCAGCTCAGGGAGACACACAGATACGCAGTATTTT	CASSSGRHTDTQYF
TRBD1	TRBJ1-1	TRBV19	NA	TGTGCCAGTAGTATCAAGACAGGGGTCAACACTGAAGCTTTCTTT	CASSIKTGVNTEAFF
TRBD2	TRBJ2-5	TRBV9	NA	TGTGCCAGCAGCGAGGGTAGCGGGACTGTGGAGACCCAGTACTTC	CASSEGSGTVETQYF
NA	TRBJ1-2	TRBV5-4	few	TGTGCCAGCAGTCCTAGACAGGTCCTACCTAACTATGGCTACACCTTC	CASSPRQVLPNYGYTF
NA	TRBJ1-1	TRBV28	NA	TGTGCCAGCAGCCAGTATCCCAGGGGTTTTGTGAACACTGAAGCTTTCTTT	CASSQYPRGFVNTEAFF
NA	TRBJ2-3	TRBV9	once	TGTGCCAGCACCGGCGGAGGGGGCACAGATACGCAGTATTTT	CASTGGGGTDTQYF
TRBD1	TRBJ2-7	TRBV4-1	once	TGCGCCAGCAGCCAATATGGGCTTAACCGGGACAGGGAAGGTTGGGAGCAGTACTTC	CASSQYGLNRDREGWEQYF
TRBD2	TRBJ2-7	TRBV4-2	medium-sized	TGTGCCAGCAGCCAAGGGGGACTAGAATTCGGCGAGCAGTACTTC	CASSQGGLEFGEQYF
TRBD1	TRBJ2-5	TRBV11-1	NA	TGTGCCAGCAGTTTCGGACAGGGAAGAGAGACCCAGTACTTC	CASSFGQGRETQYF
NA	TRBJ2-7	TRBV11-2	NA	TGTGCCAGCAGCTTAGAGTTGAGAGGGAGCTCCTACGAGCAGTACTTC	CASSLELRGSSYEQYF
NA	TRBJ2-7	TRBV27	NA	TGTGCCAGCAGTTCCGACCTGACTCCCTACGAGCAGTACTTC	CASSSDLTPYEQYF
TRBD2	TRBJ2-1	TRBV7-3	NA	TGTGCCAGCAGCCTGGGACTAGTCGGTAGCAATGAGCAGTTCTTC	CASSLGLVGSNEQFF
TRBD2	TRBJ2-1	TRBV7-3	NA	TGTGCCAGCAGCTTAAAAAGCCGGGGGGGCCTCGTTGGAGAGCAGTTCTTC	CASSLKSRGGLVGEQFF
NA	TRBJ1-1	TRBV12-5	few	TGTGCTAGTGGTTTGACACTGGACACTGAAGCTTTCTTT	CASGLTLDTEAFF
TRBD2	TRBJ2-3	TRBV7-2	NA	TGTGCCAGCAGCCGGACTAGCGGGGGGGCAGATACGCAGTATTTT	CASSRTSGGADTQYF
NA	TRBJ2-2	TRBV7-9	NA	TGTGCCAGCAGCTCTTCGAAGGAGAACACCGGGGAGCTGTTTTTT	CASSSSKENTGELFF
NA	TRBJ1-3	TRBV6-5	NA	TGTGCCAGCAGTTACGGTGGCACCATATATTTT	CASSYGGTIYF
TRBD2	TRBJ2-1	TRBV7-3	NA	TGTGCCAGCAGCTTAACGGGACTAGCTAGTGAGCAGTTCTTC	CASSLTGLASEQFF
NA	TRBJ1-1	TRBV7-2	NA	TGTGCCAGCAGCTTGACGATAAACACTGAAGCTTTCTTT	CASSLTINTEAFF
TRBD1	TRBJ1-4	TRBV5-6	medium-sized	TGTGCCAGCAGCCGGAGGGGGCAGGGGGTACGGGAAAAACTGTTTTTT	CASSRRGQGVREKLFF
NA	TRBJ2-6	TRBV28	once	TGTGCCAGCGAGCAGTCTGGGGCCAACGTCCTGACTTTC	CASEQSGANVLTF
NA	TRBJ2-3	TRBV15	NA	TGTGCCACCAGCAGAGATCCCGGGGGCACAGATACGCAGTATTTT	CATSRDPGGTDTQYF
NA	TRBJ1-2	TRBV4-3	NA	TGCGCCAGCAGCCAAGACGGGATCAACTATGGCTACACCTTC	CASSQDGINYGYTF
NA	TRBJ2-4	TRBV5-5	NA	TGTGCCAGCAGCTCGGGAGAGGAAAACATTCAGTACTTC	CASSSGEENIQYF
TRBD1	TRBJ1-6	TRBV27	few	TGTGCCAGCAGTTTACAGACAGGGGGCTGGAATTCACCCCTCCACTTT	CASSLQTGGWNSPLHF
NA	TRBJ2-3	TRBV6-5	once	TGTGCCAGCAGTCCCCTACGGCCCCACACAGATACGCAGTATTTT	CASSPLRPHTDTQYF
NA	TRBJ2-7	TRBV4-3	NA	TGCGCCAGCAGCCAGGTTGTCTGGGGGGCCTACGAGCAGTACTTC	CASSQVVWGAYEQYF
TRBD1	TRBJ2-7	TRBV9	NA	TGTGCCAGCAGCTTGGGACAGGGTGCCTACGAGCAGTACTTC	CASSLGQGAYEQYF
TRBD1	TRBJ2-7	TRBV9	NA	TGTGCCAGCAGCGTAGCAGGGGACAGCTCCTACGAGCAGTACTTC	CASSVAGDSSYEQYF
NA	TRBJ1-3	TRBV18	NA	TGTGCCAGCTCACTAGGGGACACCCGCTCTGGAAACACCATATATTTT	CASSLGDTRSGNTIYF
TRBD1	TRBJ1-6	TRBV6-5	NA	TGTGCCAGCCGGGGACAGTTCAATAATTCACCCCTCCACTTT	CASRGQFNNSPLHF
NA	TRBJ1-5	TRBV7-9	NA	TGTGCCAGCAGCTATACAGGATTTGGAAGCAATCAGCCCCAGCATTTT	CASSYTGFGSNQPQHF
TRBD2	TRBJ2-1	TRBV6-5	NA	TGTGCCAGCAGTTACCAGCCTAGCGGCTCCTACAATGAGCAGTTCTTC	CASSYQPSGSYNEQFF
NA	TRBJ2-1	TRBV4-1	NA	TGCGCCAGCAGCCAATCTATCGGCGGGACTCACAATGAGCAGTTCTTC	CASSQSIGGTHNEQFF
NA	TRBJ2-7	TRBV6-5	NA	TGTGCCAGCAGTCCAAATTTGGGGATAGGGCAGTACTTC	CASSPNLGIGQYF
NA	TRBJ2-1	TRBV11-3	NA	TGTGCCAGCAGCTCAGGACTGGAGGAGCAGTTCTTC	CASSSGLEEQFF